This TCR beta chain was obtained from a study of T cell responses to AZD1222 COVID-19 vaccine. Clones were read by immunoSEQ multiplex PCR, and TCRdb kept only the in-frame ones, dropping some. Here the sample spans some 100,000 clones, 88% being singletons. Regarding the study as a whole: Across spike, vaccine-associated CD4 TCRs were found, dominant at 160-218 and 743-854. Just a handful of AZD1222 recipients were seropositive at baseline.

As for this clone: Its antigen remains unknown.

The germline gives CDR1 LNHDA, CDR2 SQIVND (reference sequence). The V gene lost 2 bases and the J gene lost 3 bases, with 15 bases spanning the gap. The CDR3 is 16 amino acids. The origin of this receptor is an adult in good health. The sample was peripheral blood, taken on day 0 of AZD1222 vaccination. This chain uses TRBV19 with TRBJ2-3; D perhaps matches TRBD1 (6 bases). The CDR3 loop is CASSIWTRGVTDTQYF. Here the CDR3 DNA reads TGTGCCAGTAGTATATGGACCAGGGGTGTGACAGATACGCAGTATTTT.